A selection of T cell receptor beta chains follows, all from one sample in a study of blood T cell repertoires in COVID-19. The method was immunoSEQ multiplex PCR; TCRdb's version includes in-frame clones alone and lacks a portion of them. In the table there are 450,000 or so clones, 89% of which are singletons. The source material was peripheral blood. These receptors were obtained from a woman aged 40 to 49 with COVID-19, enrolled during active disease. Each CDR3 is given with its conserved first and last residue. The D gene is left open where the match is weak. Part of the rows lack a size; the others show once, few, many or a class for expanded clones.

clone_size	v_call	d_call	j_call	cdr3_nt	cdr3_aa
.	TRBV5-6	TRBD1	TRBJ2-7	TGTGCCAGCAGCTACCTCTGGACAGGGAGCTACGAGCAGTACTTC	CASSYLWTGSYEQYF
.	TRBV29-1	.	TRBJ2-2	TGCAGCGCCAGAAGTGGAACAGTAACCGGGGAGCTGTTTTTT	CSARSGTVTGELFF
.	TRBV28	TRBD1	TRBJ2-5	TGTGCCAGCAGTTGTACCCTTACTCGGGACAGGGATTTGGAGACCCAGTACTTC	CASSCTLTRDRDLETQYF
once	TRBV7-9	TRBD2	TRBJ2-2	TGTGCCAGCAGCCCAGCTAGCGGGAGAAACACCGGGGAGCTGTTTTTT	CASSPASGRNTGELFF
.	TRBV7-9	.	TRBJ1-2	TGTGCCAGCAGCTTAGGGGGGGTGAACTATGGCTACACCTTC	CASSLGGVNYGYTF
.	TRBV28	.	TRBJ1-3	TGTGCCAGCAGTTTATCTGCCAGGGGTGGAAACACCATATATTTT	CASSLSARGGNTIYF
.	TRBV19	TRBD1	TRBJ2-4	TGTGCCAGTAGTATTACCGGGACAGCAATAGCCAAAAACATTCAGTACTTC	CASSITGTAIAKNIQYF
.	TRBV28	.	TRBJ2-1	TGTGCCAGCACCCTGTGGGGGAGGGGGTTGAACAATGAGCAGTTCTTC	CASTLWGRGLNNEQFF
.	TRBV6-5	.	TRBJ1-6	TGTGCCAGCCGGTTTACAGGATTTTCACCCCTCCACTTT	CASRFTGFSPLHF
once	TRBV27	TRBD1	TRBJ1-2	TGTGCCAGCAGCCGACAGGGGTCGTATGGCTACACCTTC	CASSRQGSYGYTF
.	TRBV6-2/TRBV6-3	TRBD2	TRBJ2-1	TGTGCCAGCAGCCGGACTAGCGGAACCTTATACAATGAGCAGTTCTTC	CASSRTSGTLYNEQFF
.	TRBV7-9	.	TRBJ2-1	TGTGCCAGCAGCCTAGGGGGGCCCCAGGACAATGAGCAGTTCTTC	CASSLGGPQDNEQFF
once	TRBV25-1	TRBD1	TRBJ1-2	TGTGCCAGCAGTGAAACAGGGGGACAGAGTGGCTACACCTTC	CASSETGGQSGYTF
.	TRBV28	TRBD1	TRBJ2-1	TGTGCCAGCCCGACCTCGGGGACAGGGCCCTACAATGAGCAGTTCTTC	CASPTSGTGPYNEQFF
.	TRBV30	.	TRBJ2-7	TGTGCAAGACAGGACGGTACCTACGAGCAGTACTTC	CARQDGTYEQYF
.	TRBV19	.	TRBJ1-1	TGTGCCAGTTCTTTTATGAACACTGAAGCTTTCTTT	CASSFMNTEAFF
.	TRBV28	.	TRBJ1-1	TGTGCCAGCAGTTTTGTCCAGGGGCATGGGTTGTATGCTTTCTTT	CASSFVQGHGLYAFF
.	TRBV7-9	.	TRBJ2-7	TGTGCCAGCAGCTTAGAAATGGGGCGACGGGGGACCTCCTACGAGCAGTACTTC	CASSLEMGRRGTSYEQYF
.	TRBV7-8	.	TRBJ1-1	TGTGCCAGCAGCTACCACAGGGAGGGAGCTTTCTTT	CASSYHREGAFF
.	TRBV13	.	TRBJ1-5	TGTGCCAGCAGCTTAGCAGGGGGCAATCAGCCCCAGCATTTT	CASSLAGGNQPQHF
.	TRBV9	TRBD1	TRBJ1-2	TGTGCCAGCAGCGTATCCGGGACAGGGACAACTAACTATGGCTACACCTTC	CASSVSGTGTTNYGYTF
.	TRBV7-3	.	TRBJ2-1	TGTGCCAGCAGCTTAACGGGGACGGGAGCCTACAATGAGCAGTTCTTC	CASSLTGTGAYNEQFF
.	TRBV5-6	.	TRBJ2-7	TGTGCCACCCAAACCCCGGCCCAGGGTACTAACTACGAGCAGTACTTC	CATQTPAQGTNYEQYF
.	TRBV7-2	TRBD1	TRBJ1-5	TGTGCCAGCAGCTTATTGACAGGGGGCAGGAATCAGCCCCAGCATTTT	CASSLLTGGRNQPQHF
.	TRBV24-1	.	TRBJ1-1	TGTGCCACCCTACCCCGGGACATCGAAGAGAACACTGAAGCTTTCTTT	CATLPRDIEENTEAFF
.	TRBV5-1	.	TRBJ1-2	TGCGCCAGCAGCTTGGTCGGGGGGTCAAACTATGGCTACACCTTC	CASSLVGGSNYGYTF
.	TRBV30	.	TRBJ1-2	TGTGCCTGGAGTATCCGGGGGGCTGACTATGGCTACACCTTC	CAWSIRGADYGYTF
.	TRBV3-1/TRBV3-2	.	TRBJ1-2	TGTGCCAGCAGCGGGACAAGGGGGTTCTATGGCTACACCTTC	CASSGTRGFYGYTF
.	TRBV28	.	TRBJ2-7	TGTGCCAGCAGTCTTATGTGGGGGGTCTACGAGCAGTACTTC	CASSLMWGVYEQYF
.	TRBV6-2/TRBV6-3	.	TRBJ1-2	TGTGCCAGCAGCACCGGGGGGCGCGGTAACTATGGCTACACCTTC	CASSTGGRGNYGYTF
.	TRBV5-1	TRBD1	TRBJ2-7	TGCGCCAGCAGCTTGAGTGAGGAGACAGGGGCCTACGAGCAGTACTTC	CASSLSEETGAYEQYF
.	TRBV6-5	.	TRBJ1-5	TGTGCCAGCAGTTACGTTACCCCGGTGGGCAATCAGCCCCAGCATTTT	CASSYVTPVGNQPQHF
.	TRBV19	.	TRBJ1-1	TGTGCCAGTAGTATTGGGGAGGGGAGGATGAACACTGAAGCTTTCTTT	CASSIGEGRMNTEAFF
.	TRBV4-3	TRBD2	TRBJ2-1	TGCGCCAGCAGCCAAGACTGGGTGGGAGGGGATAATGAGCAGTTCTTC	CASSQDWVGGDNEQFF
.	TRBV6-4	.	TRBJ2-7	TGTGCCAGCAGTGATAGGGCAGGGGCCGAGCAGTACTTC	CASSDRAGAEQYF
.	TRBV9	.	TRBJ1-4	TGTGCCAGCAGCGTAGCTGGTCGGGCAACTAATGAAAAACTGTTTTTT	CASSVAGRATNEKLFF
.	TRBV2	.	TRBJ1-5	TGTGCCAGCAGGGGGGGTGGTCAGCCCCAGCATTTT	CASRGGGQPQHF
.	TRBV18	.	TRBJ1-5	TGTGCCAGCTCACCACCGAACACCAATCAGCCCCAGCATTTT	CASSPPNTNQPQHF
.	TRBV2	TRBD1	TRBJ1-2	TGTGCCAGCAGTGAAGGCCCCCCCGGACAGGCCTATGGCTACACCTTC	CASSEGPPGQAYGYTF
.	TRBV12-3/TRBV12-4	.	TRBJ2-2	TGTGCCAGCCCCAGTACCACCGGGGAGCTGTTTTTT	CASPSTTGELFF
.	TRBV9	.	TRBJ2-1	TGTGCCAGCAGCGTAGAGACTAGTCGTCTCCTTAATGAGCAGTTCTTC	CASSVETSRLLNEQFF
few	TRBV5-4	.	TRBJ1-1	TGTGCCAGCAGCTTGGAGGCAGGGAGGACTGAAGCTTTCTTT	CASSLEAGRTEAFF
once	TRBV27	.	TRBJ2-7	TGTGCCAGCAGGGGACTGACGAGCTCCTACGAGCAGTACTTC	CASRGLTSSYEQYF
.	TRBV5-1	TRBD1	TRBJ1-2	TGCGCCAGCAGCGAAGGACAGGGGCCTGGCTACACCTTC	CASSEGQGPGYTF
.	TRBV5-6	TRBD1	TRBJ2-7	TGTGCCAGCAGCCCGGGGACAGGGGCCTCCTACGAGCAGTACTTC	CASSPGTGASYEQYF
once	TRBV5-1	TRBD2	TRBJ2-1	TGCGCCAGCAGCTTGGTAATAGCGGGGAATGAGCAGTTCTTC	CASSLVIAGNEQFF